The 12 T cell receptor beta chains given below trace back to one sample, sequenced in a study of shared clonotypes between healthy human individuals. Measured with immunoSEQ multiplex PCR; TCRdb has only the in-frame clones, and not every one. The table lists over a million clones, more than 75% of them singletons. The sequenced material came from memory CD4+ T cells from PBMCs. Subset reported: CD45RA-negative fraction. These receptors were collected from a man in his late teens or twenties in good health. Some clones in this sample may be carry-over from other donors' samples.

The V call is TRBV6-5, the J call TRBJ1-6; 8 positions match TRBD1. Trimming cost V 6 bases and J 10 bases; bases outside gene matches: 8. Germline loops: CDR1 MNHEY, CDR2 SVGAGI. The CDR3 totals 14 residues. The CDR3 nucleotides are TGTGCCAGCAGACAAGGACAGGGAAGATCACCCCTCCACTTT. Translating it yields CASRQGQGRSPLHF.

CDR3 region: CASSFAGGGNEQFF. The CDR3 DNA reads TGTGCCAGCAGCTTCGCGGGAGGGGGCAATGAGCAGTTCTTC. The rearrangement joins TRBV7-9 to TRBJ2-1; 9 bases align to TRBD2. Germline CDR1 reads SEHNR; CDR2 reads FQNEAQ (reference sequence). The CDR3 extends over 14 amino acids. J gave up 6 bases and V 3 bases, and 3 bases lay outside the gene matches.

The chain employs TRBV6-5 and TRBJ2-1, with TRBD2 matching over 7 bases. V gave up 8 bases and J gave up 0 bases; unmatched junction bases: 4. This CDR3 has 14 amino acids. Looked up from germline, CDR1 is MNHEY and CDR2 is SVGAGI. CDR3 loop: CASARGSSYNEQFF. The CDR3 DNA reads as TGTGCCAGCGCGCGCGGGAGCTCCTACAATGAGCAGTTCTTC.

The chain combines TRBV7-9 with TRBJ2-3, with unresolved D. The CDR3 extends over 16 amino acids. Trimming took 5 bases from V and 4 from J, leaving 19 bases between them. Per germline, CDR1 SEHNR and CDR2 FQNEAQ (reference sequence). CDR3 nucleotides: TGTGCCAGCAGCAGCCCGGCAGGCCGAGGCCCAGATACGCAGTATTTT. Its translation is CASSSPAGRGPDTQYF.

The CDR3 sequence: CASSLQGASGEAFF. The CDR3 coding sequence is TGCGCCAGCAGCTTACAGGGGGCTTCGGGTGAAGCTTTCTTT. This rearrangement joins TRBV5-1 to TRBJ1-1; 9 bases align to TRBD1. J lost 7 bases, V lost 2 bases, and 6 bases had no gene match. Germline V gives CDR1 SGHRS, CDR2 YFSETQ. The CDR3 sequence is 14 residues long.

This clone was seen a single time. The chain uses TRBV5-1 and TRBJ2-4, with 8 bases lining up with TRBD2. V lost 1 base and J lost 5; bases outside the gene matches: 26. CDR1 and CDR2 (germline): SGHRS, YFSETQ. The length of the CDR3 is 22 residues. CDR3 protein: CASSLSVLAGASPRRTENIQYF. Here the CDR3 DNA reads TGCGCCAGCAGCTTGTCGGTCCTAGCGGGCGCCAGCCCGAGGAGGACCGAAAACATTCAGTACTTC.

The chain recombines TRBV29-1 with TRBJ2-7; the D gene is possibly TRBD2 (6 bases). Germline lookup yields CDR1 SQVTM and CDR2 ANQGSEA. V was clipped by 8 bases and J by 4 bases, with 21 bases between them. This CDR3 has 14 amino acids. The CDR3, as DNA: TGCAGCTTTGGGGGGACGGTACCTCCGTACGAGCAGTACTTC. Residues: CSFGGTVPPYEQYF.

The chain combines TRBV14 with TRBJ1-5; 7 bases align to TRBD1. Losses at the gene ends were 1 base for V and 6 bases for J; bases not matched to a gene: 3. The CDR3 consists of 14 residues. CDR1 and CDR2 from the germline V gene are SGHDN and FVKESK. The CDR3 DNA reads as TGTGCCAGCAGCCAAGGACAGGGATTTCAGCCCCAGCATTTT. This codes for CASSQGQGFQPQHF. Supplemented by reference TRBV14 and TRBJ1-5, the full variable domain reads EAGVTQFPSHSVIEKGQTVTLRCDPISGHDNLYWYRRVMGKEIKFLLHFVKESKQDESGMPNNRFLAERTGGTYSTLKVQPAELEDSGVYFCASSQGQGFQPQHFGDGTRLSIL.

The rearrangement links TRBV5-1 to TRBJ2-3, with TRBD2 matching over 10 bases. CDR1 SGHRS and CDR2 YFSETQ come from the germline V gene. V trimming: 1 base; J trimming: 4 bases; junction bases outside the gene matches: 12. This CDR3 region has 18 residues. The CDR3 loop is CASSLPSSLAGASDTQYF. CDR3 coding DNA: TGCGCCAGCAGCTTGCCGTCCTCTCTAGCGGGAGCGTCAGATACGCAGTATTTT. Full variable domain (rest looked up from reference TRBV5-1 and TRBJ2-3): KAGVTQTPRYLIKTRGQQVTLSCSPISGHRSVSWYQQTPGQGLQFLFEYFSETQRNKGNFPGRFSGRQFSNSRSEMNVSTLELGDSALYLCASSLPSSLAGASDTQYFGPGTRLTVL.

V is TRBV19 and J is TRBJ2-7, with TRBD1 matching 8 bases. Trimming removed 6 bases from V and 4 bases from J; junction bases left unmatched: 14. The CDR3 is 16 amino acids. The germline V gene encodes CDR1 LNHDA and CDR2 SQIVND (reference sequence). CDR3 nucleotides: TGTGCCAGTAGCCCGGTGGTGGGACAGGACGGATACGAGCAGTACTTC. Its translation: CASSPVVGQDGYEQYF.

J is TRBJ1-2 and V is TRBV11-1, with 9 nucleotides matching TRBD1. This CDR3 contains 15 residues. The germline CDR1 and CDR2 sequences are SGHAT and FQDESV (reference sequence). J lost 7 bases, V lost 2 bases, and 8 bases had no gene match. CDR3 protein: CASSLSTGGTIGYTF. DNA of the CDR3: TGTGCCAGCAGCTTATCGACAGGGGGTACAATTGGCTACACCTTC.

V is TRBV5-1 and J is TRBJ2-2; D gene unclear. The V end was cut by 0 bases, the J end by 1 base, with 10 bases between. Germline V gene sequence: CDR1 SGHRS, CDR2 YFSETQ. The CDR3 is 16 residues long. CDR3 amino acids: CASSLGGSWNTGELFF. The CDR3 DNA sequence: TGCGCCAGCAGCTTGGGAGGCAGCTGGAACACCGGGGAGCTGTTTTTT.